This passage covers 28 T cell receptor beta chains from one sample sequenced in a study of identical twins. MiXCR, run by TCRdb on the 5' RACE reads, gives a single entry per CDR3 protein. The sample carries 1.5 million to 2 million distinct CDR3 sequences, 32% recorded once. The sample comprised cord blood. The origin of the receptors is a newborn girl in good health.

This clonotype came up many times. This rearrangement joins TRBV27 to TRBJ2-7; possibly TRBD1 for D (5 bases). V lost 3 bases to trimming and J lost 2 bases, with 8 bases between them. Germline values: CDR1 MNHEY, CDR2 SMNVEV (reference sequence). The CDR3 totals 13 residues. The CDR3 region has the DNA TGTGCCAGCAGTTTCTCCAGGGCCTACGAGCAGTACTTC. It yields the protein CASSFSRAYEQYF.

The V gene is TRBV3-1, the J gene TRBJ2-7, with unresolved D. The CDR3 covers 14 residues. V gave up 2 bases and J gave up 7 bases, with 15 bases separating them. CDR1 is LGHDT and CDR2 is YNNKEL in the germline V gene (reference sequence). DNA of the CDR3: TGTGCCAGCAGCCAATTCCTCGACGGCAGGGAGCAGTACTTC. This translates into CASSQFLDGREQYF.

This chain links TRBV5-1 with TRBJ2-5, with TRBD1 matching 9 bases. The last part of the DNA fits TRBJ2-7 better; the J call may be wrong. Germline V lookup: CDR1 SGHRS, CDR2 YFSETQ. The CDR3 is made up of 15 amino acids. The CDR3 DNA is TGCGCCAGCAGCCTTCCCGGGACAGGGAAATACGAGCAGTACTTC. It translates to CASSLPGTGKYEQYF.

The genes are TRBV20-1 and TRBJ1-1; 9 bases fit TRBD1. With 3 bases clipped from V and 4 bases from J, the junction kept 12 bases outside the gene matches. Germline CDR1 reads DFQATT; CDR2 reads SNEGSKA (reference sequence). This CDR3 is 16 amino acids long. DNA for the CDR3: TGCAGTGCTAGCCCTCGGACAGGGGCTTGGAGCACTGAAGCTTTCTTT. It specifies CSASPRTGAWSTEAFF.

The chain couples TRBV5-1 to TRBJ2-1, with TRBD1 as a possible D gene (5 bases). This CDR3 is built from 17 residues. Trimming took off 3 bases at V and 4 bases at J, with 20 bases between the two ends. CDR1 is SGHRS, CDR2 YFSETQ, per germline. CDR3 nucleotides: TGCGCCAGCAGCTCCGAGCTGACAGAGTTCACTTACAATGAGCAGTTCTTC. It encodes CASSSELTEFTYNEQFF.

The chain has TRBV6-5 and TRBJ2-5; a possible D gene is TRBD2 (6 bases). Germline values: CDR1 MNHEY, CDR2 SVGAGI. CDR3 length: 16 amino acids. Trimming left V 6 bases short and J 2 bases short, with 19 bases between. The CDR3 is CASSKLARRRQETQYF. DNA for the CDR3: TGTGCCAGCAGCAAACTAGCACGGCGGCGTCAAGAGACCCAGTACTTC.

The chain couples TRBV9 to TRBJ2-5, with D possibly TRBD2 on 6 matching bases. The CDR3 is 13 residues long. Trimming shortened V by 0 bases and J by 5 bases, and 8 bases separated the two germline ends. Germline V gene data show CDR1 as SGDLS and CDR2 as YYNGEE. The CDR3 region has the DNA TGTGCCAGCAGCGTAGATGCGGGGGAGACCCAGTACTTC. It codes for CASSVDAGETQYF.

This clonotype was seen a few times. The chain uses TRBV27 and TRBJ2-3; either TRBD1 or TRBD2 may fit D (5 bases each). Trimming shortened V by 2 bases and J by 1 base, and 7 bases separated the two germline ends. From germline, CDR1 is MNHEY and CDR2 SMNVEV (reference sequence). The CDR3 sequence is 14 residues long. The CDR3 coding sequence is TGTGCCAGCAGTTTAAGGGACCGCACAGATACGCAGTATTTT. It is translated as CASSLRDRTDTQYF.

V gene TRBV20-1 combines with J gene TRBJ2-6; D could derive from TRBD1 or TRBD2 (6 bases each). The ends were cut back, 3 bases at V and 0 bases at J, with 9 bases in the middle. This CDR3 spans 15 amino acids. Per germline, CDR1 DFQATT and CDR2 SNEGSKA (reference sequence). CDR3: CSASRGASGANVLTF. CDR3 DNA: TGCAGTGCTAGTAGGGGGGCCTCTGGGGCCAACGTCCTGACTTTC.

The table lists this clonotype with a few counts. V usage is TRBV12-3 or TRBV12-4 and J usage is TRBJ1-5; D remains ambiguous. The CDR3 consists of 12 residues. V dropped 7 bases and J dropped 10 bases, with 14 bases sitting between them. The CDR3 here is CASTKRGSPQHF. CDR3 DNA: TGTGCCAGCACAAAACGGGGATCACCCCAGCATTTT.

J is TRBJ2-4 and V is TRBV20-1, with D perhaps TRBD2 (7 bases). The CDR3 runs to 16 residues. CDR1 is DFQATT and CDR2 is SNEGSKA in the germline V gene (reference sequence). V was trimmed by 6 bases and J by 0 bases, leaving 18 bases between them. The CDR3 loop reads CSAVGGGLIAKNIQYF. Here the CDR3 DNA reads TGCAGTGCGGTAGGGGGGGGCTTAATAGCCAAAAACATTCAGTACTTC.

This clonotype was seen repeatedly, ten times or more. V usage is TRBV12-5 and J usage is TRBJ2-3; unclear D gene. CDR1 is LGHNT, CDR2 FRNRAP, per germline. V was shortened by 7 bases and J by 10 bases, with 18 bases between the two germline ends. The CDR3 is 13 residues long. In DNA, the CDR3 is TGTGCTAGTGCCATCCGACCCCTCGAACCGCAGTATTTT. Protein product: CASAIRPLEPQYF.

This clonotype was found many times. The rearrangement links TRBV9 to TRBJ2-1; D could derive from TRBD1 or TRBD2 (6 bases each). There are 17 residues in the CDR3. Germline V gene sequence: CDR1 SGDLS, CDR2 YYNGEE. The ends were cut back, 1 base at V and 0 bases at J, with 14 bases in the middle. DNA for the CDR3: TGTGCCAGCAGCGTAACAGCCGGGGGCAGCTCCTACAATGAGCAGTTCTTC. Its protein is CASSVTAGGSSYNEQFF.

This clonotype was recorded once. The germline gene is not matched at one end of the junction; a read error may be the cause. The genes are TRBV6-2 or TRBV6-3 and TRBJ2-3, with TRBD2 as a possible D gene (6 bases). This CDR3 is built from 12 residues. From germline, CDR1 is MNHEY and CDR2 SVGEGT. CDR3 residues: CASGYRRGTQYF. The CDR3 nucleotides read TGTGCCAGCGGTTATCGACGGGGGACGCAGTATTTT.

The table lists this clonotype with a few counts. This sequence joins TRBV15 and TRBJ2-7; TRBD2 is a possible D gene (6 bases). The germline CDR1 and CDR2 sequences are LNHNV and YYDKDF (reference sequence). V was trimmed by 0 bases and J by 2 bases, leaving 14 bases between them. This CDR3 is 16 amino acids long. CDR3 DNA: TGTGCCACCAGCAGAGATTGGCCTAGCGCTACCTACGAGCAGTACTTC. It yields the protein CATSRDWPSATYEQYF.

J is TRBJ1-1 and V is TRBV18, with a possible D match to TRBD1 (6 bases). The V end was cut by 3 bases, the J end by 1 base, with 12 bases between. The CDR3 consists of 15 residues. The germline V gene has CDR1 KGHSH and CDR2 LQKENI. The CDR3 DNA sequence: TGTGCCAGCTCACCGTTGGACAGTGCGAACACTGAAGCTTTCTTT. This codes for CASSPLDSANTEAFF.

This clonotype was counted a few times. This chain links TRBV28 with TRBJ2-1; weak D call: TRBD2 (6 bases). Between the trimmed V and J ends, which lost 5 bases and 6 bases, there was a span of 14 bases. Germline loops: CDR1 MDHEN, CDR2 SYDVKM. The CDR3 is 14 residues long. CDR3: CASSRSGTLNEQFF. CDR3 DNA sequence: TGTGCCAGCAGTCGTAGCGGAACCCTCAATGAGCAGTTCTTC.

This chain joins TRBV5-1 and TRBJ2-7; tentatively, D is TRBD1 (5 bases). The J call is in doubt because the DNA end fits TRBJ2-5 better. The germline CDR1 and CDR2 sequences are SGHRS and YFSETQ. CDR3 length: 14 amino acids. The CDR3 reads CASSLRGPVETQYF. In DNA form, the CDR3 reads TGCGCCAGCAGCTTGAGGGGCCCGGTGGAGACCCAGTACTTC.

This clonotype was detected only a few times. The gene calls are TRBV7-2 and TRBJ1-6; 9 nucleotides align to TRBD1. Germline V gene sequence: CDR1 SGHTA, CDR2 FQGNSA. The CDR3 loop spans 17 amino acids. V dropped 5 bases and J dropped 0; count of bases not matched to a gene: 5. This CDR3 is CASSPQDRGSYNSPLHF. CDR3 DNA sequence: TGTGCCAGCAGCCCCCAGGACAGGGGCTCCTATAATTCACCCCTCCACTTT.

This clonotype has more than one count but fewer than ten. This chain connects TRBV29-1 to TRBJ1-2, with TRBD1 matching 9 bases. This CDR3 region has 13 residues. Germline CDR1 SQVTM, CDR2 ANQGSEA. With V trimmed by 5 bases and J by 4 bases, 5 bases remained unmatched. The CDR3 DNA sequence: TGCAGCGTTCAAGGACAGGGGTCCTATGGCTACACCTTC. Protein: CSVQGQGSYGYTF.

The chain carries TRBV20-1 and TRBJ2-3, with unresolved D. V was pared by 0 bases and J by 1 base, with 11 bases between. The CDR3 contains 15 residues. Germline CDR1 is DFQATT and CDR2 is SNEGSKA (reference sequence). The CDR3 DNA reads TGCAGTGCTAGAGATTATCGAAAGGGCACAGATACGCAGTATTTT. Amino acids: CSARDYRKGTDTQYF.

The chain employs TRBV20-1 and TRBJ2-7, with D unresolved. V was shortened by 5 bases and J by 3 bases, with 14 bases between the two germline ends. The CDR3 extends over 13 amino acids. CDR1 and CDR2 from the germline V gene are DFQATT and SNEGSKA (reference sequence). In nucleotides, the CDR3 is TGCAGTGCTCAGTTCCCAGGCAGCTACGAGCAGTACTTC. This sequence encodes CSAQFPGSYEQYF.

This clonotype has a handful of counts. The genes are TRBV2 and TRBJ2-3; TRBD2 matches 9 bases. The V gene's germline CDR1 is SNHLY and CDR2 FYNNEI. CDR3 length equals 15 residues. Germline trimming cut 3 bases from V and 3 bases from J; bases unmatched to any gene: 4. The chain's CDR3 is CASSEWGLATDTQYF. CDR3 sequence (DNA): TGTGCCAGCAGTGAGTGGGGACTAGCTACAGATACGCAGTATTTT.

This clonotype occurred a few times. The chain uses TRBV7-2 and TRBJ2-4; 10 bases are shared with TRBD2. V was pared by 5 bases and J by 1 base, with 5 bases of the junction left unmatched. The CDR3 has 16 residues. From germline, CDR1 is SGHTA and CDR2 FQGNSA. In DNA form, the CDR3 reads TGTGCCAGCAGCCAAATAGCGGGAGGCGCCAAAAACATTCAGTACTTC. Its translation: CASSQIAGGAKNIQYF.

The CDR3 sequence is CASRPPSSAYGYTF. The CDR3 DNA is TGTGCCAGCAGGCCCCCGTCATCGGCTTATGGCTACACCTTC. J is TRBJ1-2 and V is TRBV6-2 or TRBV6-3; no reliable D call. The CDR3 has 14 amino acids. The germline V gene has CDR1 MNHEY and CDR2 SVGEGT. With 6 bases removed from V and 5 bases from J, the gap between germline ends came to 16 bases.

The J gene is TRBJ2-1, the V gene TRBV7-9; D assignment may be TRBD1 or TRBD2 (6 bases each). Per the germline V gene, CDR1 is SEHNR and CDR2 is FQNEAQ (reference sequence). Trimming stripped 7 bases from V and 5 bases from J, with 15 bases between. This CDR3 spans 14 amino acids. CDR3: CASIAGQGHNEQFF. CDR3 coding DNA: TGTGCCAGCATTGCGGGACAAGGGCACAATGAGCAGTTCTTC. Full variable domain (rest looked up from reference TRBV7-9 and TRBJ2-1): DTGVSQNPRHKITKRGQNVTFRCDPISEHNRLYWYRQTLGQGPEFLTYFQNEAQLEKSRLLSDRFSAERPKGSFSTLEIQRTEQGDSAMYLCASIAGQGHNEQFFGPGTRLTVL.

This clonotype was counted only a few times. The chain recombines TRBV2 with TRBJ2-5; tentative D call: TRBD2 (6 bases). This CDR3 region has 14 residues. Trimming stripped 6 bases from V and 11 bases from J, with 22 bases between. Germline V gene data show CDR1 as SNHLY and CDR2 as FYNNEI. CDR3 in amino acids: CASSYVTSNNEQYF. The CDR3 coding sequence is TGTGCCAGCAGCTATGTTACTAGCAACAATGAGCAGTACTTC.

At least ten counts were recorded for this clonotype. One end of the junction does not line up with germline, which may come from a read error. This chain's CDR3 is CASSPGLAVQETQYF. The DNA for the CDR3 is TGTGCCAGCAGTCCCGGACTAGCGGTGCAAGAGACCCAGTACTTC. V is TRBV5-1 and J is TRBJ2-5; TRBD2 matches 10 bases. This CDR3 contains 15 residues. CDR1 SGHRS and CDR2 YFSETQ come from the germline V gene. The variable domain in full, completed from reference TRBV5-1 and TRBJ2-5, reads KAGVTQTPRYLIKTRGQQVTLSCSPISGHRSVSWYQQTPGQGLQFLFEYFSETQRNKGNFPGRFSGRQFSNSRSEMNVSTLELGDSALYLCASSPGLAVQETQYFGPGTRLLVL.